This record covers a single T cell receptor (beta chain). Antigen unknown. This entry belongs to a study of CD8 T cells in Susac syndrome. FACS was used to enrich TEMRA cells, whereas the CD8+ and CD4+ T cells were obtained by negative isolation. The authors reverse transcribed about 0.5 to 1 ug RNA with random hexamers. An immunoSEQ multiplex PCR generated amplified TCR beta CDR3 products spanning 54 Vbeta and 13 Jbeta. TCRdb ran MiXCR on the immunoSEQ multiplex PCR reads and lists one entry per CDR3 protein. This sample has about 400,000 distinct CDR3 sequences; 75% to 90% occur once, and the top ten carry about 0.12%. Study-level results: The study's TCR sequencing and HLA analysis covered a relatively small number of individuals, and the study acknowledged this.

CDR3 length: 16 amino acids. CDR1 MGHRA and CDR2 YSYEKL come from the germline V gene. Trimming shortened V by 2 bases and J by 1 base, and 14 bases separated the two germline ends. The sample consisted of CD8+ T cells from PBMCs. The chain carries TRBV4-1 and TRBJ1-1; tentatively, D is TRBD1 (5 bases). The sequence was obtained from a human donor with multiple sclerosis. The CDR3 is CASSQLRAGGNTEAFF. In DNA form, the CDR3 reads TGCGCCAGCAGCCAACTCAGGGCCGGAGGGAACACTGAAGCTTTCTTT.